This TCR beta chain is drawn from a study of T cell clonotyping in hematopoietic cell transplantation (dated by TCRdb to about 2021). With respect to the entire study: The study collected more than 120 blood samples from 35 consecutive transplant recipients and their related donors. Patient recruitment ran from September 2015 to January 2017, and follow-up continued until September 2020 or death.

Results the study describes overall, beyond this receptor: A decrease in recipient TCR diversity was observed after transplant, and a progressive increase in pathologically expanded clonotypes was seen from day 30 to day 180. Only a small fraction of recipient repertoires overlapped donor repertoires, with over 95% appearing de novo at the given depth. Broader TCR repertoire diversity after transplant was predicted by Inverse Simpson Index values from donors and from recipients before transplant. The sample size was limited, and because cells were not sorted, the contributions of CD4 and CD8 repertoires could not be separated.

TCR beta CDR3 regions were amplified from genomic DNA with the immunoSEQ assay, a bias-controlled multiplex PCR using V- and J-specific primers. In a second PCR step, a proprietary barcode and Illumina adapter sequences were attached to the CDR3 amplicons. CDR3 libraries were sequenced on an Illumina MiSeq instrument. The original pipeline was this. Export and quality control were done with immunoSEQ Analyzer 3.0, while downstream analyses used R Bioconductor and Immunarch. Only productive rearrangements in the normalized downsampled data set were used to calculate repertoire metrics. Clonotypes larger than 5 templates in the normalized cohort were defined as pathologically expanded. Repertoire diversity was measured with the Inverse Simpson Index. To capture all clonotypes, CMV-specificity analyses were performed on the non-normalized data set. Held by TCRdb, this immuneACCESS table contains in-frame sequences only and omits some clones. Under half of the omission traces to an unresolved V gene where checked; the cause of the rest is unknown. For V, J and clone size, that table is used; D and trimming come from the DNA. The sample records 9,400 or so clones, roughly 90% of which are singletons. The ten largest account for 37% of the sample.

As for this clone: This receptor's antigen is unknown. No base qualities exist here, and no much larger clone lies one base off it.

The germline ends are 13 bases apart after V is trimmed by 4 bases and J by 5 bases. The CDR3, from cysteine to phenylalanine, totals 15 residues. Just the 45-base CDR3 DNA is kept, in frame starting at base 1. As encoded in the germline V gene, CDR1 is SGHRS while CDR2 is YFSETQ. Reading the label with the study, this specimen's time point is: 180 days after allo-HCT. Recipient blood was collected about 28 days before transplant and at days 30, 100 and 180 after transplant. Nuclei Lysis Solution was used to extract genomic DNA from fresh or cryopreserved unfractionated peripheral blood mononuclear cells.

Sequences were derived from PBMCs, sampled 180 days after allogeneic stem cell transplant. The V and J genes are TRBV5-1 and TRBJ1-6; confidence is insufficient to name the D gene. This TCR came from a human patient who had an allogeneic stem cell transplant, so the T cells may come from the graft donor. The donor label of this sample is uncertain. Some clones in this sample may be carry-over from other donors' samples. The CDR3 here reads CASSPDGFDNSPLHF. The DNA sequence reads TGCGCCAGCAGCCCGGACGGATTCGATAATTCACCCCTCCACTTT. This CDR3, with the reference TRBV5-1 and TRBJ1-6 proteins standing in past its ends, gives the full variable domain KAGVTQTPRYLIKTRGQQVTLSCSPISGHRSVSWYQQTPGQGLQFLFEYFSETQRNKGNFPGRFSGRQFSNSRSEMNVSTLELGDSALYLCASSPDGFDNSPLHFGNGTRLTVT.